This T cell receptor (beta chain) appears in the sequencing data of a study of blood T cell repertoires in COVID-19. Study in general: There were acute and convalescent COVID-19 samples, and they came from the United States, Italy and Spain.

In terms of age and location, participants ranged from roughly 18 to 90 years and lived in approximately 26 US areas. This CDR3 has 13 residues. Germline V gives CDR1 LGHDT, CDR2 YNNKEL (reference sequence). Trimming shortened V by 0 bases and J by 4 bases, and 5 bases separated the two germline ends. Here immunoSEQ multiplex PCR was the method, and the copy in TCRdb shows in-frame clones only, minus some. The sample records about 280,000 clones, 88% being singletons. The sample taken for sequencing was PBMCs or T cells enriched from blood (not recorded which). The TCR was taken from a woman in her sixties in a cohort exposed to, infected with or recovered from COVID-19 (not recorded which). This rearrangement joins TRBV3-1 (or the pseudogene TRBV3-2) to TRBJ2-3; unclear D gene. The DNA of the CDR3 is TGTGCCAGCAGCCAAGATGGGCCAGATACGCAGTATTTT. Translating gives CASSQDGPDTQYF.